This entry lists 27 T cell receptor beta chains sequenced from one sample in a study of vaccination and CD4 T cells after COVID-19. These receptors have no known antigen. Cultured CD4+ T cells had their DNA profiled by the Oncomine TCR Beta short-read assay. TCRdb redid the calling of the PCR reads with MiXCR, one entry per CDR3 protein. Of under 4,500 distinct CDR3 sequences in the sample, roughly a sixth were seen once. Treatment denoted: roughly ten-day PBMC culture with coronavirus spike peptide pools or control peptides (ViraFEST assay). The material sequenced was CD4+ T cells from blood, cultured in vitro. The receptors stem from a human donor who had recovered from COVID-19.

This clonotype was seen a few times. This chain links TRBV7-9 with TRBJ2-5; 10 bases match TRBD1. The CDR3 has 15 amino acids. J gave up 2 bases and V 5 bases, and 5 bases lay outside the gene matches. The germline V gene encodes CDR1 SEHNR and CDR2 FQNEAQ (reference sequence). The CDR3 here is CASSPDRGIQETQYF. The CDR3 DNA reads TGTGCCAGCAGCCCGGACAGGGGGATACAAGAGACCCAGTACTTC.

The chain is built from TRBV6-1 and TRBJ2-5, with D possibly TRBD2 on 7 matching bases. In germline, CDR1 is MNHNS, CDR2 SASEGT. With 6 bases removed from V and 5 bases from J, the gap between germline ends came to 19 bases. This CDR3 is 15 amino acids long. The CDR3 reads CASSAFGGGRETQYF. The CDR3 DNA sequence: TGTGCCAGCAGCGCCTTTGGGGGGGGGCGGGAGACCCAGTACTTC.

This clonotype was recorded a few times. The chain uses TRBV7-2 and TRBJ2-7; D is undetermined. Trimming took 5 bases from V and 3 from J, leaving 11 bases between them. The CDR3 has 13 amino acids. Germline V gives CDR1 SGHTA, CDR2 FQGNSA. For the CDR3, the DNA is TGTGCCAGCAGCCCCACAAGCTTCTACGAGCAGTACTTC. Protein sequence: CASSPTSFYEQYF.

This sequence joins TRBV19 and TRBJ2-5; D not resolved. There are 16 residues in the CDR3. Trimming took 1 base from V and 5 from J, leaving 17 bases between them. Germline V gene data show CDR1 as LNHDA and CDR2 as SQIVND (reference sequence). Here the CDR3 DNA reads TGTGCCAGTAGTATAGGCAGCAGCGCGACCGGGGAGACCCAGTACTTC. Translation: CASSIGSSATGETQYF.

This sequence joins TRBV1 and TRBJ2-5; the D call of TRBD1 is as the table states it, not checked on the DNA. TRBV1 is noted as a pseudogene. CDR3 length equals 13 residues. This chain's CDR3 is CTSSPLTGTAQYF. The CDR3 DNA reads TGCACCAGCAGCCCCTTAACAGGTACGGCCCAGTACTTC.

This clonotype turned up a few times. CDR3 residues: CASSSRQYNEQFF. CDR3 sequence (DNA): TGTGCCAGCAGTAGTAGACAGTACAATGAGCAGTTCTTC. The chain employs TRBV2 and TRBJ2-1; TRBD1 is a possible D gene (5 bases). CDR1 and CDR2 (germline): SNHLY, FYNNEI. The V end was cut by 5 bases, the J end by 4 bases, with 9 bases between. CDR3 length: 13 amino acids.

The rearrangement joins TRBV7-9 to TRBJ1-1, with D unclear. The V and J ends lost 5 bases and 5 bases respectively, with 15 bases between them. The CDR3 has 14 residues. CDR1 and CDR2 from the germline V gene are SEHNR and FQNEAQ (reference sequence). The CDR3 DNA is TGTGCCAGCAGCCCCGAGGGAGTAGGGACTGAAGCTTTCTTT. Translated, it gives CASSPEGVGTEAFF.

This clonotype has a handful of counts. The V call is TRBV7-9, the J call TRBJ2-1; weak D call: TRBD2 (6 bases). Trimming pared 1 base from V and 0 bases from J, leaving 10 bases between. The CDR3 consists of 16 residues. Germline V lookup: CDR1 SEHNR, CDR2 FQNEAQ (reference sequence). The CDR3 DNA sequence: TGTGCCAGCAGCTTAGGGGCGGGGAACTCCTACAATGAGCAGTTCTTC. This translates into CASSLGAGNSYNEQFF.

This chain links TRBV5-8 with TRBJ1-1; D gene ambiguous. The ends were cut back, 9 bases at V and 6 bases at J, with 24 bases in the middle. Germline V gene lookup returns CDR1 SGHTS and CDR2 YDEGEE. The CDR3 contains 15 residues. The CDR3 sequence: CATPPLVGYRAEAFF. The CDR3 DNA follows: TGTGCCACCCCCCCCTTGGTCGGCTATCGGGCTGAAGCTTTCTTT. The whole variable domain, remainder taken from reference TRBV5-8 and TRBJ1-1, is EAGVTQSPTHLIKTRGQQATLRCSPISGHTSVYWYQQALGLGLQFLLWYDEGEERNRGNFPPRFSGRQFPNYSSELNVNALELEDSALYLCATPPLVGYRAEAFFGQGTRLTVV.

V gene TRBV29-1 combines with J gene TRBJ2-3; the match to TRBD2 covers 9 bases. V shed 1 base, J shed 2 bases, and the junction held 4 bases outside the gene matches. The CDR3 extends over 15 amino acids. Looked up from germline, CDR1 is SQVTM and CDR2 is ANQGSEA. The CDR3 DNA reads as TGCAGCGTTGAAGGGCTAGCGGGGACCACAGATACGCAGTATTTT. Encoded protein: CSVEGLAGTTDTQYF.

Only a few counts were recorded for this clonotype. V is TRBV12-3 or TRBV12-4 and J is TRBJ1-2; the match to TRBD1 covers 8 bases. The CDR3 contains 12 residues. With 6 bases clipped from V and 7 bases from J, the junction kept 4 bases outside the gene matches. CDR3 bases: TGTGCCAGCAGGCCGGGACAGGCTGGCTACACCTTC. As protein: CASRPGQAGYTF.

By share, this clonotype ranks as large. The chain combines TRBV2 with TRBJ2-2; maybe TRBD1 (6 bases). Per germline, CDR1 SNHLY and CDR2 FYNNEI. The ends were cut back, 6 bases at V and 5 bases at J, with 13 bases in the middle. The CDR3 is 14 residues long. As DNA, the CDR3 is TGTGCCAGCAGACAACAGGGAAGGACCGGGGAGCTGTTTTTT. It encodes CASRQQGRTGELFF.

The table lists this clonotype with a few counts. The rearrangement joins TRBV6-1 to TRBJ2-1; TRBD1 agrees at 7 bases. This CDR3 contains 16 residues. Trimming at V came to 4 bases and at J to 0 bases, leaving 6 bases not matched to a gene. Germline CDR1 is MNHNS and CDR2 is SASEGT. CDR3: CASSALGTASYNEQFF. The CDR3 DNA reads as TGTGCCAGCAGTGCCCTAGGGACAGCCTCCTACAATGAGCAGTTCTTC.

The V gene is TRBV18, the J gene TRBJ2-7; 9 bases are a match to TRBD1. The V gene's germline CDR1 is KGHSH and CDR2 LQKENI. This CDR3 is 14 amino acids long. J gave up 4 bases and V 6 bases, and 7 bases lay outside the gene matches. This chain's CDR3 is CASSSGTGQYEQYF. The DNA for the CDR3 is TGTGCCAGCTCGTCCGGGACAGGGCAATACGAGCAGTACTTC.

The table lists this clonotype with a few counts. The gene calls are TRBV27 and TRBJ2-1; D not certain. CDR3 length equals 14 residues. V was clipped by 2 bases and J by 4 bases, with 9 bases between them. Germline CDR1 is MNHEY and CDR2 is SMNVEV (reference sequence). The CDR3 region is CASSLESEYNEQFF. DNA for the CDR3: TGTGCCAGCAGTTTAGAGTCGGAGTACAATGAGCAGTTCTTC.

A few counts support this clonotype. The rearrangement links TRBV5-1 to TRBJ2-5; D is ambiguous. This CDR3 has 16 residues. The V and J ends lost 4 bases and 2 bases respectively, with 18 bases between them. Per the germline V gene, CDR1 is SGHRS and CDR2 is YFSETQ. The CDR3 loop is CASSPLGGPQQETQYF. The CDR3 DNA reads TGCGCCAGCAGCCCTCTTGGTGGTCCCCAGCAAGAGACCCAGTACTTC.

About this clonotype itself: A read error may explain this, as a much larger clone is one base away. The J gene is TRBJ2-1, the V gene TRBV2, with 11 bases identical to TRBD2. CDR3 length equals 15 residues. CDR1 is SNHLY, CDR2 FYNNEI, per germline. CDR3 residues: CVRDKTSGVYNEQFF. Here the CDR3 DNA reads TGTGTCAGGGATAAGACTAGCGGGGTTTACAATGAGCAGTTCTTC.

This clonotype has just a few counts. The chain uses TRBV6-1 and TRBJ2-2, with D possibly matching TRBD2 (7 bases). The CDR3 spans 17 residues. Germline V gene lookup returns CDR1 MNHNS and CDR2 SASEGT. Trimming left V 8 bases short and J 6 bases short, with 25 bases between. The CDR3 sequence is CASRRGGAGARAGELFF. The DNA of the CDR3 is TGTGCCAGCCGTAGAGGTGGGGCGGGGGCCCGGGCCGGGGAGCTGTTTTTT.

The chain links TRBV29-1 to TRBJ1-2; D perhaps matches TRBD1 (5 bases). The germline V gene encodes CDR1 SQVTM and CDR2 ANQGSEA. This CDR3 has 16 amino acids. V lost 7 bases, J lost 4 bases, and 25 bases lay in between. The CDR3 sequence is CSDERQTWKGAYGYTF. The CDR3 region has the DNA TGCAGCGACGAGCGACAGACTTGGAAAGGAGCCTATGGCTACACCTTC.

This clonotype has more than one count but fewer than ten. The chain uses TRBV6-5 and TRBJ1-2; weak D call: TRBD1 (6 bases). The CDR3 is made up of 14 amino acids. Germline lookup yields CDR1 MNHEY and CDR2 SVGAGI. Deletions cut 3 bases from V and 8 bases from J, with 16 bases between. The CDR3: CASSYGRGVGGYTF. The CDR3 DNA sequence: TGTGCCAGCAGTTATGGCAGGGGTGTAGGGGGCTACACCTTC.

Details on this clonotype: Mismatch with germline at one junction end may stem from a read error. This rearrangement joins TRBV6-1 to TRBJ2-3; 9 bases align to TRBD1. Germline V gene sequence: CDR1 MNHNS, CDR2 SASEGT. The CDR3 spans 13 residues. The CDR3: CASSRTPGQGTSF. CDR3 coding DNA: TGTGCCAGCAGTAGAACGCCGGGACAGGGAACCTCATTT.

V is TRBV30 and J is TRBJ1-2, with unresolved D. The germline V and J ends were trimmed by 0 bases and 1 base, with 15 bases remaining between them. This CDR3 has 16 amino acids. CDR1 is GTSNPN, CDR2 SVGIG, per germline (reference sequence). The CDR3 protein is CAWSVSPFDYNYGYTF. DNA for the CDR3: TGTGCCTGGAGTGTAAGCCCGTTCGATTATAACTATGGCTACACCTTC.

This clonotype was observed a handful of times. The genes are TRBV11-2 and TRBJ2-7, with D perhaps TRBD1 (8 bases). CDR3 size: 16 residues. Germline CDR1 reads SGHAT; CDR2 reads FQNNGV. The germline V and J ends were trimmed by 1 base and 5 bases, with 18 bases remaining between them. The CDR3 region is CASSLGGQGGSHEQYF. The CDR3, as DNA: TGTGCCAGCAGCTTAGGCGGACAGGGAGGGTCCCACGAGCAGTACTTC.

This clonotype was seen a handful of times. V is TRBV11-3 and J is TRBJ2-4; 8 bases line up with TRBD1. This CDR3 spans 14 amino acids. Looked up from germline, CDR1 is SGHNT and CDR2 is YENEEA. V dropped 1 base and J dropped 6; count of bases not matched to a gene: 2. The CDR3 sequence: CASSLAGQGNIQYF. DNA for the CDR3: TGTGCCAGCAGCTTAGCCGGACAGGGAAACATTCAGTACTTC.

The chain recombines TRBV3-1 with TRBJ1-6, with D possibly matching TRBD1 (5 bases). Germline CDR1 reads LGHDT; CDR2 reads YNNKEL (reference sequence). V lost 1 base and J lost 9, with 10 bases in between. CDR3 size: 14 residues. The DNA of the CDR3 is TGTGCCAGCAGCCAAGCAAGGGGAAGTTCACCCCTCCACTTT. It encodes CASSQARGSSPLHF.

On this clonotype itself: A junction end diverges from the germline sequence, so it may reflect a read error. CDR3 in amino acids: CASSSRLGNTGAFF. The CDR3 DNA sequence: TGTGCCAGCAGTTCCCGACTGGGGAACACTGGAGCTTTCTTT. This chain connects TRBV7-2 to TRBJ1-1, with D hard to call. Germline V gene sequence: CDR1 SGHTA, CDR2 FQGNSA. The CDR3 sequence is 14 residues long. The whole variable domain, remainder taken from reference TRBV7-2 and TRBJ1-1, is GAGVSQSPSNKVTEKGKDVELRCDPISGHTALYWYRQSLGQGLEFLIYFQGNSAPDKSGLPSDRFSAERTGGSVSTLTIQRTQQEDSAVYLCASSSRLGNTGAFFGQGTRLTVV.

V gene TRBV12-3 or TRBV12-4 combines with J gene TRBJ2-1, with D unresolved. V lost 5 bases, J lost 0 bases, and 17 bases lay in between. The CDR3 extends over 17 amino acids. The CDR3 region is CASSAFPDTSSYNEQFF. In DNA form, the CDR3 reads TGTGCCAGCAGTGCCTTCCCTGACACGAGCTCCTACAATGAGCAGTTCTTC.